This T cell receptor (beta chain) was identified in a study of multiple sclerosis patients with progressive multifocal leukoencephalopathy. This was a survey-level run. Libraries were prepared by immunoSEQ multiplex PCR; TCRdb keeps only in-frame clonotypes and omits some of them. This sample yields about 31,000 clones, of which more than 80% are seen a single time; over 10% belongs to the top ten. Whole-study results and caveats: Lower normalized Shannon entropy suggested reduced TRB diversity in most PML patients.

From germline, CDR1 is MNHNS and CDR2 SASEGT. This CDR3 has 14 residues. Trimming shortened V by 11 bases and J by 1 base, and 14 bases separated the two germline ends. Turning to this clone: Its antigen is still unknown.

This sample's time point: time of PML onset. The source was PBMCs, collected from a patient treated with natalizumab. The clonotype comes from a woman aged 25 to 45 with progressive multifocal leukoencephalopathy. This chain uses TRBV6-1 with TRBJ2-2, with D unresolved. For the CDR3, the DNA is TGTGCCGGCAAACCCGGACGGAACACCGGGGAGCTGTTTTTT. Translated, it gives CAGKPGRNTGELFF.